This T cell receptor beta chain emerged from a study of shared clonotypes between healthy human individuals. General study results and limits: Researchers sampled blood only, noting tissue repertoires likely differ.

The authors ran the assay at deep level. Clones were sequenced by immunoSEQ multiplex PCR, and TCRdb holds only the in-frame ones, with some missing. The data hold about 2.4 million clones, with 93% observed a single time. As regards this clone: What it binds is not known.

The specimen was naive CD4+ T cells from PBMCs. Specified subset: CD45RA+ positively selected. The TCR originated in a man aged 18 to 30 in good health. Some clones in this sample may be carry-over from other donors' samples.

The CDR3 sequence: CASSLRAIPSYEQYF. The CDR3 bases are TGTGCCAGCAGCTTAAGGGCCATCCCTTCCTACGAGCAGTACTTC. J is TRBJ2-7 and V is TRBV7-2; D is undetermined. The CDR3 contains 15 residues. Between the trimmed V and J ends, which lost 2 bases and 1 base, there was a span of 12 bases. Germline lookup yields CDR1 SGHTA and CDR2 FQGNSA.